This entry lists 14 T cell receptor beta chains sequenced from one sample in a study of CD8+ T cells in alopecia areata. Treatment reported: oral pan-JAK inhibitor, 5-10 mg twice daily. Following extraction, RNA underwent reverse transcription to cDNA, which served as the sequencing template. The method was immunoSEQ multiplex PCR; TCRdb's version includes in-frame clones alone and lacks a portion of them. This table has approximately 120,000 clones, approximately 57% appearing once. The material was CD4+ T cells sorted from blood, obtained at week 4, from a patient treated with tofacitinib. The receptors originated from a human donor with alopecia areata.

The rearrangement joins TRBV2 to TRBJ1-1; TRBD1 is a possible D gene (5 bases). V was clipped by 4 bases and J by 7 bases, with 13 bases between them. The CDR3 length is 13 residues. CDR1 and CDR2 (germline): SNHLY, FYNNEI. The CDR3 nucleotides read TGTGCCAGCAGTGTCTTCCGAGACAGTGAAGCTTTCTTT. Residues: CASSVFRDSEAFF.

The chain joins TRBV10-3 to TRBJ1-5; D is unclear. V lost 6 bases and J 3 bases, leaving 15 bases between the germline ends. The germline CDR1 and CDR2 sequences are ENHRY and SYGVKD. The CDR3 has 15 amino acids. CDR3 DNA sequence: TGTGCCATCAGCCCGGGAGGCGGCGACAATCAGCCCCAGCATTTT. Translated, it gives CAISPGGGDNQPQHF.

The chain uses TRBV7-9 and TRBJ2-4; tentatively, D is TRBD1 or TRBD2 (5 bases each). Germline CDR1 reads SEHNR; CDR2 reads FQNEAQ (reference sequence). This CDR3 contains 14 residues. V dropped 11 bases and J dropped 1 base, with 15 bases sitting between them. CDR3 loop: CAGGRDRAKNIQYF. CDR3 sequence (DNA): TGTGCCGGAGGACGGGACCGGGCCAAAAACATTCAGTACTTC.

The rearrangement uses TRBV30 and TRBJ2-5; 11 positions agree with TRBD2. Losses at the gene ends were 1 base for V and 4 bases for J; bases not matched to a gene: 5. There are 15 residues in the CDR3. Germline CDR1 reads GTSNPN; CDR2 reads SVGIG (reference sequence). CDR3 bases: TGTGCCTGGAGTGCGACTAGCGGGACAGGAGAGACCCAGTACTTC. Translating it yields CAWSATSGTGETQYF.

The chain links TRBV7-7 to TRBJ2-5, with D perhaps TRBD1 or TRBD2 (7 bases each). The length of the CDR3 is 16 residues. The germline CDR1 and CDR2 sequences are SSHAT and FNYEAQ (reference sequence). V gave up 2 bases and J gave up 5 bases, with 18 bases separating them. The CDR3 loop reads CASSLTAGQGGETQYF. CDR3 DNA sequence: TGTGCCAGCAGCTTAACTGCTGGGCAGGGGGGGGAGACCCAGTACTTC.

The CDR3 is CASSKALGGEETQYF. CDR3 sequence (DNA): TGTGCCAGCAGCAAAGCTTTGGGGGGCGAAGAGACCCAGTACTTC. The V gene is TRBV9, the J gene TRBJ2-5; D is tentatively TRBD1 or TRBD2 (6 bases each). V was trimmed by 4 bases and J by 3 bases, leaving 16 bases between them. The V gene's germline CDR1 is SGDLS and CDR2 YYNGEE. The CDR3 covers 15 residues.

CDR3 DNA sequence: TGTGCCAGCAGCCAAGTGGGAGGGACAGGGGGCGTCGGCAATCAGCCCCAGCATTTT. As protein: CASSQVGGTGGVGNQPQHF. This chain uses TRBV4-2 with TRBJ1-5; TRBD1 agrees at 12 bases. Germline CDR1 and CDR2: LGHNA and YNFKEQ. The CDR3 totals 19 residues. The V gene end was trimmed by 1 base and the J gene end by 2 bases; junction bases not matched to a gene: 9.

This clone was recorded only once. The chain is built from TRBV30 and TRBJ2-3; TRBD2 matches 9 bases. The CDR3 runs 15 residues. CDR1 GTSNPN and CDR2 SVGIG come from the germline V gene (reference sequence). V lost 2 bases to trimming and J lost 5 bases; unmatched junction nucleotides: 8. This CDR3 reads CAWSRSGRPGDTQYF. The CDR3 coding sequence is TGTGCCTGGAGTCGCAGCGGGAGGCCGGGAGATACGCAGTATTTT. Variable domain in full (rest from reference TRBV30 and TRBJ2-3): SQTIHQWPATLVQPVGSPLSLECTVEGTSNPNLYWYRQAAGRGLQLLFYSVGIGQISSEVPQNLSASRPQDRQFILSSKKLLLSDSGFYLCAWSRSGRPGDTQYFGPGTRLTVL.

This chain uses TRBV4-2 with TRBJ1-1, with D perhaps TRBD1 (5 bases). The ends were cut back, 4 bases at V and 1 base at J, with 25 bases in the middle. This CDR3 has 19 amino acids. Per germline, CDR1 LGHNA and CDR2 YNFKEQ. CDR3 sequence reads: CASSPAGARGQVGNTEAFF. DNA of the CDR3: TGTGCCAGCAGCCCGGCTGGGGCCCGCGGGCAGGTAGGGAACACTGAAGCTTTCTTT.

CDR3 loop: CATSRDLVAGTYEQYF. DNA of the CDR3: TGTGCCACCAGCAGAGATTTAGTGGCAGGCACCTACGAGCAGTACTTC. The genes are TRBV15 and TRBJ2-7; D unclear. V dropped 0 bases and J dropped 2 bases, with 14 bases sitting between them. The CDR3 is 16 amino acids. Germline assignment: CDR1 LNHNV and CDR2 YYDKDF (reference sequence).

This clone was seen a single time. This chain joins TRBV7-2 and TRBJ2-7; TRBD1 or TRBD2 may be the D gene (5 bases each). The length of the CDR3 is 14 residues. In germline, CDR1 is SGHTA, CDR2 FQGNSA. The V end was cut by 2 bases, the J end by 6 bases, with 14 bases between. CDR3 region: CASSLQRWGSEQYF. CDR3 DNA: TGTGCCAGCAGCTTACAGCGCTGGGGGAGCGAGCAGTACTTC.

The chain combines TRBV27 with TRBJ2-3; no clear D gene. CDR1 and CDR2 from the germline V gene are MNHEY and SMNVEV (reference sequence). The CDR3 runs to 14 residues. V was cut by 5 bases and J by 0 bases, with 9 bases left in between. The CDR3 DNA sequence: TGTGCCAGCAGTAAACCGGAGAGCACAGATACGCAGTATTTT. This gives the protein CASSKPESTDTQYF.

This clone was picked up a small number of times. CDR3 sequence reads: CASSLWGQANTIYF. The CDR3 DNA is TGTGCCAGCAGTTTATGGGGACAGGCAAACACCATATATTTT. V usage is TRBV28 and J usage is TRBJ1-3; 8 bases agree with TRBD1. CDR3 length equals 14 residues. The junction had 1 base not matched to a gene; V was cut back by 0 bases and J by 6 bases. Germline V lookup: CDR1 MDHEN, CDR2 SYDVKM.

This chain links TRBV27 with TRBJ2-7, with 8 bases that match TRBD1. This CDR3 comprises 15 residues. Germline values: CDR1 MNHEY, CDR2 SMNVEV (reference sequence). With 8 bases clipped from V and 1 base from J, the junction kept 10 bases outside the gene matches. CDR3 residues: CASRLTGQVSYEQYF. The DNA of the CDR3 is TGTGCCAGCCGCTTAACGGGACAGGTGTCCTACGAGCAGTACTTC.